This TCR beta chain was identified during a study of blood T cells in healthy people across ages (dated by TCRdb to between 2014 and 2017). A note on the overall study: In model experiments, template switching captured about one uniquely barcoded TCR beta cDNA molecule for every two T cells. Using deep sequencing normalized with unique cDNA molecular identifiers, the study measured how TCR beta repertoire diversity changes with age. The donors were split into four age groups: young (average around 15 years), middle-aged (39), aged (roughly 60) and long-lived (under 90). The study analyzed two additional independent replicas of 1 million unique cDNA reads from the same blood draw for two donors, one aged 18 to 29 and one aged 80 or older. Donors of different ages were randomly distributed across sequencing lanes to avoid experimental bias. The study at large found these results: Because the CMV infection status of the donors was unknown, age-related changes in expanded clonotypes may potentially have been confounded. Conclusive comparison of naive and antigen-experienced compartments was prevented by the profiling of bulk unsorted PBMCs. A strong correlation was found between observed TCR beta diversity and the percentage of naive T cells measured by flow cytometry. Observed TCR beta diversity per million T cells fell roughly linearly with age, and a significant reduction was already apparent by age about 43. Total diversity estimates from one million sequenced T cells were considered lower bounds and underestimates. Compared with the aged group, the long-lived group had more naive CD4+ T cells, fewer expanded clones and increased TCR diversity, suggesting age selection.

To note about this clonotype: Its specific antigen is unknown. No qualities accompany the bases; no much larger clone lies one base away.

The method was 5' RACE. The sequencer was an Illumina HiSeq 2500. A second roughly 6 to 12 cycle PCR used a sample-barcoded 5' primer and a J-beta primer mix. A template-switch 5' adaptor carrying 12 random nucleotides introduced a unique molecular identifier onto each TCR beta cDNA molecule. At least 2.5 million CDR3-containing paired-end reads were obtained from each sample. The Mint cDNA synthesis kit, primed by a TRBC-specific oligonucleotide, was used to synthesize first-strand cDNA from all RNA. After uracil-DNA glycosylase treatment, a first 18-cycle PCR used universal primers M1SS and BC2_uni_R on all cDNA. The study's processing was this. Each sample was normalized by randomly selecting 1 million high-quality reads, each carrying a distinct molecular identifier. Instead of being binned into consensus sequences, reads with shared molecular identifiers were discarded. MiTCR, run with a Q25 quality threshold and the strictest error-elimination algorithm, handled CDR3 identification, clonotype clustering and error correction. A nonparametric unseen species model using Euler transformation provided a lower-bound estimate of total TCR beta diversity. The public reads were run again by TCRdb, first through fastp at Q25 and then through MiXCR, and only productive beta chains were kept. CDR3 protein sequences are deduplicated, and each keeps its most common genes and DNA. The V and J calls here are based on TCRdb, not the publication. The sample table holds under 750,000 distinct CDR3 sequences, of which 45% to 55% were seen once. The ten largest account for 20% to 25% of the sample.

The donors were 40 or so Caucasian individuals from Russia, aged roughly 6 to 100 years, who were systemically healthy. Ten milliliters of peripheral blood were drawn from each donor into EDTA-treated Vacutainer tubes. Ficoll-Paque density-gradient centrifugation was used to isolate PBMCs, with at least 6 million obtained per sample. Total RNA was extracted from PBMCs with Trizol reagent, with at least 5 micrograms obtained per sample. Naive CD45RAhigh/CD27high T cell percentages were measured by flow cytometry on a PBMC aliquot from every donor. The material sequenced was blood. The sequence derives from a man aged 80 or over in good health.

At the DNA level, the sequence is TGTGCCACCAGTCGGACAGGCGCTTTCGCAGATACGCAGTATTTT. The encoded protein is CATSRTGAFADTQYF. The rearrangement combines TRBV15 with TRBJ2-3; the junction holds 7 bases that match TRBD1. As encoded in the germline V gene (reference sequence), CDR1 is LNHNV while CDR2 is YYDKDF. Trimmed from V: 6 bases; trimmed from J: 4 bases; junction bases lacking a gene match: 10. Including cysteine and phenylalanine, the CDR3 has 15 amino acids. The kept DNA is CDR3 alone, 45 bases in frame from the first base. With all but the CDR3 taken from the reference TRBV15 and TRBJ2-3 genes, the full variable domain is: DAMVIQNPRYQVTQFGKPVTLSCSQTLNHNVMYWYQQKSSQAPKLLFHYYDKDFNNEADTPDNFQSRRPNTSFCFLDIRSPGLGDTAMYLCATSRTGAFADTQYFGPGTRLTVL.